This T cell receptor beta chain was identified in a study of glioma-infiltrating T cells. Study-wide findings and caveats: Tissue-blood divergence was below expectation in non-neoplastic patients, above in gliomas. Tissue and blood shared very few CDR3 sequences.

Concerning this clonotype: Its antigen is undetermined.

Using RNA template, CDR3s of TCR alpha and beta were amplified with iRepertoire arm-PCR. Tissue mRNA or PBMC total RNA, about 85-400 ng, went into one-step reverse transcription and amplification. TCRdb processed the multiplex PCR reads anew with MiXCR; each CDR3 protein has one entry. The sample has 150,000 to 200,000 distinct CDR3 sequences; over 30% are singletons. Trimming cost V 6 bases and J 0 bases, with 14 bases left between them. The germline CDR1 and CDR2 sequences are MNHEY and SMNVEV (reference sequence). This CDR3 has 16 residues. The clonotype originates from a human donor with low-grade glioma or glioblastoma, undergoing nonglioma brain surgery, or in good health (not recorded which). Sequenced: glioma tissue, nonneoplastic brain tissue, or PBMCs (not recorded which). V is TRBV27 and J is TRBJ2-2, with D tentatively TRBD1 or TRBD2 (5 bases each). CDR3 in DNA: TGTGCCAGCAGCGTTCGTGGGGGATCGAACACCGGGGAGCTGTTTTTT. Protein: CASSVRGGSNTGELFF.